This entry features one T cell receptor beta chain sequence. This sample is part of a study of CD8 T cells in Susac syndrome. RNA was extracted with the RNeasy kit, and a quantity of roughly 0.5 to 1 ug was reverse transcribed using random hexamers. TCRdb called the immunoSEQ multiplex PCR reads again in MiXCR, with one record for every CDR3 protein. The data hold some 120,000 distinct CDR3 sequences, with over 85% observed a single time. The CDR3 runs to 14 residues. The germline gives CDR1 GTSNPN, CDR2 SVGIG (reference sequence). With V trimmed by 3 bases and J by 0 bases, 4 bases remained unmatched.

The chain links TRBV30 to TRBJ1-1, with 7 positions matching TRBD1. The receptor's source is a human donor in good health. Specimen: CD4+ T cells from PBMCs. In nucleotides, the CDR3 is TGTGCCTGGAGATTGACAGGGCTGAACACTGAAGCTTTCTTT. Encoded protein: CAWRLTGLNTEAFF.